The clone carrying this TCR beta chain is judged medium-sized (0.01 to 0.1%). Germline assignment: CDR1 SGHRS and CDR2 YFSETQ. Trimming removed 2 bases from V and 0 bases from J, with 15 bases in between. The CDR3 length is 16 residues. The data belong to a study of PD-1 blockade in classical Hodgkin lymphoma. Some clones are missing from TCRdb's copy, which holds only in-frame ones; the method was immunoSEQ multiplex PCR. The table shows roughly 46,000 clones, with around 76% occurring only once. The time point here: cycle 4 day 1 (C4D1), after more than five weeks of nivolumab. Every patient had relapsed following autologous stem cell transplantation, and cohorts differed in brentuximab vedotin exposure.

The chain is built from TRBV5-1 and TRBJ2-7; a possible D gene is TRBD1 (6 bases). The receptor comes from a human donor with classical Hodgkin lymphoma. This specimen was peripheral blood mononuclear cells (PBMCs), taken before the fourth cycle of nivolumab. This CDR3 is CASSFRSRTVSYEQYF. The CDR3 DNA is TGCGCCAGCAGCTTCCGGAGCCGGACAGTCTCCTACGAGCAGTACTTC.